This is a list of T cell receptor beta chains from one sample in a study of blood T cells in healthy people across ages. Using its own MiXCR run on the 5' RACE reads, TCRdb lists one record per CDR3 protein. The table includes approximately 800,000 distinct CDR3 sequences, 45% to 70% detected once. The sample comprised blood. Source of these receptors: a man aged 40-49 years in good health. The conserved cysteine and the conserved F or W are not part of the CDR3 here.

v_gene: TRBV9; j_gene: TRBJ2-3; CDR3aa: ANSVQGAGDTQY
v_gene: TRBV28; j_gene: TRBJ2-7; CDR3aa: ASSSGLAWYEQY
v_gene: TRBV27; j_gene: TRBJ2-2; CDR3aa: ASSLRTPDRGEELF
v_gene: TRBV7-9; j_gene: TRBJ2-4; CDR3aa: ASSLYSGGPPGEPKNIQY
v_gene: TRBV15; j_gene: TRBJ2-1; CDR3aa: ATSRVGTDSYNEQF
v_gene: TRBV6-2/TRBV6-3; j_gene: TRBJ2-1; CDR3aa: ASSPDRGVQDGF
v_gene: TRBV6-2/TRBV6-3; j_gene: TRBJ2-1; CDR3aa: ASSYQGRYNEQF
v_gene: TRBV7-6; j_gene: TRBJ1-6; CDR3aa: ASSGLGPNSPLH
v_gene: TRBV7-2; j_gene: TRBJ2-7; CDR3aa: ASSPRQGAHEQY
v_gene: TRBV11-3; j_gene: TRBJ1-1; CDR3aa: ASSLEAASAF
v_gene: TRBV3-1; j_gene: -; CDR3aa: ASSHDTRGGLYIQY
v_gene: TRBV6-1; j_gene: TRBJ2-3; CDR3aa: ASRKSGEGASTQY
v_gene: TRBV20-1; j_gene: TRBJ2-7; CDR3aa: SARAGLAGYEQY
v_gene: TRBV12-3/TRBV12-4; j_gene: TRBJ2-1; CDR3aa: ASRSAGDEQF
v_gene: TRBV27; j_gene: TRBJ1-1; CDR3aa: ASSFSGGREAF